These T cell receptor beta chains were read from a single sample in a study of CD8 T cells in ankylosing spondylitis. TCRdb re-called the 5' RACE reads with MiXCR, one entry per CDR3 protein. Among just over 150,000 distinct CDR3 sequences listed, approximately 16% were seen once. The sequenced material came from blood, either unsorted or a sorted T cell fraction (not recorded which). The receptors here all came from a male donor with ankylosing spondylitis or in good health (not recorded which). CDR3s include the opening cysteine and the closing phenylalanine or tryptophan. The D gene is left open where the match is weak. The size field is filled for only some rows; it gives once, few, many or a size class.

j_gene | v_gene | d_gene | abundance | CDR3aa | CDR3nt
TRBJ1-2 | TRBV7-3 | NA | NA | CASSSGHPYGYTF | TGTGCCAGCAGCTCGGGACACCCGTATGGCTACACCTTC
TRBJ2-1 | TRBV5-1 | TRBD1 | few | CASSSPGTEIYNEQFF | TGCGCCAGCAGTTCTCCTGGGACAGAAATCTACAATGAGCAGTTCTTC
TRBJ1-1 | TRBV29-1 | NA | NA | CSVEGTVNTEAFF | TGCAGCGTTGAAGGGACGGTGAACACTGAAGCTTTCTTT
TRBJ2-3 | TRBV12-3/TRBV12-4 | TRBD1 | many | CATGGRLDTQYF | TGTGCTACAGGGGGGAGGTTGGATACGCAGTATTTT
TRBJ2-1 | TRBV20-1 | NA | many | CSARPDGYNEQFF | TGCAGTGCTAGACCAGACGGGTACAATGAGCAGTTCTTC
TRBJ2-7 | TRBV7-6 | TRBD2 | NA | CASSTIRGLAVYEQYF | TGTGCCAGCAGCACGATACGGGGACTAGCGGTCTACGAGCAGTACTTC
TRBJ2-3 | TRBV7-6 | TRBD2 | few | CASSRGLATDTQYF | TGTGCCAGCAGCCGAGGACTAGCCACAGATACGCAGTATTTT
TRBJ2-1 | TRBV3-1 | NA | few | CASSQDGGNEQFF | TGTGCCAGCAGCCAAGATGGAGGCAATGAGCAGTTCTTC
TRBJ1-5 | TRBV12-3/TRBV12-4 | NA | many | CASSPREGQPQHF | TGTGCCAGCAGCCCTAGAGAGGGTCAGCCCCAGCATTTT
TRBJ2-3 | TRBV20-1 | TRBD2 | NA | CCASRPSGRLTDTQYF | TGCTGTGCTAGTAGGCCTAGCGGGAGGTTGACAGATACGCAGTATTTT
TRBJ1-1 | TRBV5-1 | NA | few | CASSEGRVGNTEAFF | TGCGCCAGCAGCGAAGGGAGGGTGGGGAACACTGAAGCTTTCTTT
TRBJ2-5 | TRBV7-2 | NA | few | CASSFGTGASETQYF | TGTGCCAGCAGCTTCGGAACAGGAGCCTCAGAGACCCAGTACTTC
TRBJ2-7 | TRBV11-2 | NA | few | CASSLVRGTPNEQYF | TGTGCCAGCAGCTTAGTAAGGGGCACTCCTAACGAGCAGTACTTC
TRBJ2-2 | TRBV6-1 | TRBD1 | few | CASRGQGTGELFF | TGTGCCAGCAGGGGACAGGGAACCGGGGAGCTGTTTTTT
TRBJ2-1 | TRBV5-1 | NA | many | CASSTATGFDEQFF | TGCGCCAGCAGCACCGCCACAGGGTTCGATGAGCAGTTCTTC
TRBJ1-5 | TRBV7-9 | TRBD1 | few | CASSLTGIQPQHF | TGTGCCAGCAGCTTGACAGGGATCCAGCCCCAGCATTTT
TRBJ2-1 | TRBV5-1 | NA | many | CASSLGRGYNEQFF | TGCGCCAGCAGCTTGGGGCGGGGATACAATGAGCAGTTCTTC
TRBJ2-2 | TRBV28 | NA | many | CASSLWQGGTGELFF | TGTGCCAGCAGTTTATGGCAGGGCGGCACCGGGGAGCTGTTTTTT
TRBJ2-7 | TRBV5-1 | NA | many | CASSLRGPYEQYF | TGTGCCAGCAGCCTCCGTGGGCCATACGAGCAGTACTTC
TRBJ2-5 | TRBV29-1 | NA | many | CSVRSGETQYF | TGCAGCGTCCGTAGCGGAGAGACCCAGTACTTC
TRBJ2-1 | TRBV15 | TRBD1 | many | CATSRERQGAWYNEQFF | TGTGCCACCAGCAGAGAAAGACAGGGGGCTTGGTACAATGAGCAGTTCTTC
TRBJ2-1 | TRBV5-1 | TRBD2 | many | CASRLLAGVSEQFF | TGCGCCAGCAGATTACTAGCGGGAGTAAGTGAGCAGTTCTTC
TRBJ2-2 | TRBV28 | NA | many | CASSRVPMAGELFF | TGTGCCAGCAGCCGAGTGCCGATGGCCGGGGAGCTGTTTTTT
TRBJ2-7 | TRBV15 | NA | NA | CATSRAGIYEQYF | TGTGCCACCAGCAGAGCAGGAATCTACGAGCAGTACTTC
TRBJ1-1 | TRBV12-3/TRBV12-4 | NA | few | CASRSYRNTEAFF | TGTGCCAGCAGATCCTACAGGAACACTGAAGCTTTCTTT
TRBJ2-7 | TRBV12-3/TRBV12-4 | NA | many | CASSKYRIWNGEQYF | TGTGCCAGCAGCAAGTACAGGATTTGGAATGGTGAGCAGTACTTC
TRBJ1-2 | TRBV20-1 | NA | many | CSANGLGYGYTF | TGCAGTGCAAACGGACTGGGCTATGGCTACACCTTC
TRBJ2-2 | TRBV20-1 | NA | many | CSARGGTTGELFF | TGCAGTGCTAGAGGTGGTACCACCGGGGAGCTGTTTTTT
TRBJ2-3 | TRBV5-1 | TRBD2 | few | CASSLGASGKSTDTQYF | TGCGCCAGCAGCTTGGGAGCTAGCGGGAAAAGCACAGATACGCAGTATTTT
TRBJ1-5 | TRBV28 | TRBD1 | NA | CASSSPTGSYQPQHF | TGTGCCAGCAGTTCACCGACAGGGTCCTACCAGCCCCAGCATTTT
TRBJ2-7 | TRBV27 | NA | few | CASAPGLPPYEQYF | TGTGCCAGCGCCCCGGGACTTCCACCGTACGAGCAGTACTTC
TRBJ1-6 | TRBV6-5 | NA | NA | CASSYQGPTVSPLHF | TGTGCCAGCAGTTACCAGGGACCGACGGTTTCACCCCTCCACTTT
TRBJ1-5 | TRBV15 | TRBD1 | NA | CATSRDPTGHLTNQPQHF | TGTGCCACCAGCAGAGATCCGACAGGGCACCTCACCAATCAGCCCCAGCATTTT
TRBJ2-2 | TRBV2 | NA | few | CASSERTGELFF | TGTGCCAGCAGTGAAAGGACTGGGGAGCTGTTTTTT
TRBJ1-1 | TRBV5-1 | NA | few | CASSPGQYTEAFF | TGCGCCAGCAGCCCTGGACAGTACACTGAAGCTTTCTTT
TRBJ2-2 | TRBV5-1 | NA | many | CASSPQSLGTGELFF | TGCGCCAGCAGCCCGCAGTCGCTTGGAACCGGGGAGCTGTTTTTT
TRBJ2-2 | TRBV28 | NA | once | CVSSLAGRGGTGELFF | TGTGTCAGCAGTTTGGCCGGCAGGGGCGGCACCGGGGAGCTGTTTTTT
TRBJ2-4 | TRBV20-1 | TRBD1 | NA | CSAIGQEKNIQHF | TGCAGTGCTATTGGACAGGAGAAAAACATTCAGCACTTC
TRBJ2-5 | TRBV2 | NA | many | CASTSLAVTETQYF | TGTGCCAGCACCTCGTTAGCGGTTACGGAGACCCAGTACTTC
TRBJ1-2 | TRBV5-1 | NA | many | CASSSAHYGYTF | TGCGCCAGCAGCTCGGCCCACTATGGCTACACCTTC
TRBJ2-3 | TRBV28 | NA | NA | CASRQGFTTDTQYF | TGTGCCAGCAGACAGGGTTTTACCACAGATACGCAGTATTTT
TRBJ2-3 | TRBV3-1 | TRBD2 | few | CASSESGRFGTQYF | TGTGCCAGCAGCGAGAGCGGGAGATTCGGTACGCAGTATTTT
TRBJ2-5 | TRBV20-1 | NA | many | CSATRALETQYF | TGCAGTGCTACCCGAGCGTTGGAGACCCAGTACTTC
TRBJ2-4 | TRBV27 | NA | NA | CASSPGRSGNIQYF | TGTGCCAGCAGCCCGGGCCGAAGCGGCAACATTCAGTACTTC